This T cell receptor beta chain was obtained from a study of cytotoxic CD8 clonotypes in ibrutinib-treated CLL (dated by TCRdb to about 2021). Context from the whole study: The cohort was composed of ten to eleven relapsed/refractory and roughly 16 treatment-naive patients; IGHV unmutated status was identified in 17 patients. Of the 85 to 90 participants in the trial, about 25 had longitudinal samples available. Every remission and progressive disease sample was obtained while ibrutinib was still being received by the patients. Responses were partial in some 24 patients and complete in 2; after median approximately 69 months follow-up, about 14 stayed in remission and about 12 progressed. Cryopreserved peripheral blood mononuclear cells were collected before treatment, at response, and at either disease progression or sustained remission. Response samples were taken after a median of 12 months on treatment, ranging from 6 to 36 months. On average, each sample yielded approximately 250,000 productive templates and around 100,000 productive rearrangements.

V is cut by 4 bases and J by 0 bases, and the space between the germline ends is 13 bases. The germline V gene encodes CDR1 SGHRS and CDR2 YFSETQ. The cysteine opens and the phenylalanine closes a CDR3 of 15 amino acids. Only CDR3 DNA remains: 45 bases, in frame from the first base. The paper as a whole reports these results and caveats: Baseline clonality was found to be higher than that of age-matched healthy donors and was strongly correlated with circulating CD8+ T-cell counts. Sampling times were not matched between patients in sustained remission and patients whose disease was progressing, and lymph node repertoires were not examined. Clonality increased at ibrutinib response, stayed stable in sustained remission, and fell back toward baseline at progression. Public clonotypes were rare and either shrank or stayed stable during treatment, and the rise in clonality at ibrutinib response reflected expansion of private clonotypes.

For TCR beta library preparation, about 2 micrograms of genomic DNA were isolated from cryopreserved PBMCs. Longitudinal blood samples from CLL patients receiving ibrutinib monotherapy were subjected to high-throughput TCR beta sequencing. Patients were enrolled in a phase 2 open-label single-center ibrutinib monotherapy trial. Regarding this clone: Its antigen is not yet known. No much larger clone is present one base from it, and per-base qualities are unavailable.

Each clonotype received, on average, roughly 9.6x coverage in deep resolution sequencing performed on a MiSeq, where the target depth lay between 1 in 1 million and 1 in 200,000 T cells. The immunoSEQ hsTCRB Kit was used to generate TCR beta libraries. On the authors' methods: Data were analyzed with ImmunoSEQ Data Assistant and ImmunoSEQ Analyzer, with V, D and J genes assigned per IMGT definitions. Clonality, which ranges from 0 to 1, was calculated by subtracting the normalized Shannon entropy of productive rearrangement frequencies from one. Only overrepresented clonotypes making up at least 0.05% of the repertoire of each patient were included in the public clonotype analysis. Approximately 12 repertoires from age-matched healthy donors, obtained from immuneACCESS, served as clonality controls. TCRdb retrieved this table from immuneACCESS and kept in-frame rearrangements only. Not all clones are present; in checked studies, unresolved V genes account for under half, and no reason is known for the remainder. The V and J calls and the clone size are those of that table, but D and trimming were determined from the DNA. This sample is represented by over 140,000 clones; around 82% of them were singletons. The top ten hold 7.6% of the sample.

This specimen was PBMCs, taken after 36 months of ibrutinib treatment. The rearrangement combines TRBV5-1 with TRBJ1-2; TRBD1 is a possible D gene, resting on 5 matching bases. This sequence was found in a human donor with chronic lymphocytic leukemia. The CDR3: CASSPRGGANYGYTF. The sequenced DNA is TGCGCCAGCAGCCCCCGGGGGGGGGCTAACTATGGCTACACCTTC.